This T cell receptor (beta chain) emerged from a study of cytomegalovirus exposure and HLA in healthy donors. Germline values: CDR1 SEHNR, CDR2 FQNEAQ (reference sequence). J was trimmed by 9 bases and V by 3 bases; bases with no gene match: 10. This CDR3 spans 14 amino acids. It was with 60 Vbeta and 13 Jbeta primers that the PCR ran. Data came from immunoSEQ multiplex PCR; TCRdb stores just in-frame clones and leaves some out. The sample has 70,000 to 80,000 clones, approximately 80% seen once. This clone has just one count. The chain links TRBV7-9 to TRBJ1-1, with 7 bases fitting TRBD1. This TCR derives from a middle-aged woman in good health and CMV-seropositive. Sequencing was done on a sample of PBMCs. CDR3: CASSFGQVEAQAFF. The CDR3 DNA follows: TGTGCCAGCAGCTTTGGACAGGTCGAAGCCCAAGCTTTCTTT.